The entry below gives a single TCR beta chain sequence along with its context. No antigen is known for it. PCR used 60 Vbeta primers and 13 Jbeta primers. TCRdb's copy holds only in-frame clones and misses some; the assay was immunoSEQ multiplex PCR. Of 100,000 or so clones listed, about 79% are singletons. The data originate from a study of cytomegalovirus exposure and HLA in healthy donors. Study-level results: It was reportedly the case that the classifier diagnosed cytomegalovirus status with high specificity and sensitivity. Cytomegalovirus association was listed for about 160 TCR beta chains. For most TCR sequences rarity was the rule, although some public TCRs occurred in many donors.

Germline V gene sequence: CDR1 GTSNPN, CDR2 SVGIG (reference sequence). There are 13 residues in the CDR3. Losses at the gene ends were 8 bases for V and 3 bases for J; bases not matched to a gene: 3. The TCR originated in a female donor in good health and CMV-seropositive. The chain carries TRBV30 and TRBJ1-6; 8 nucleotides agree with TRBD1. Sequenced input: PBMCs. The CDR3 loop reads CAGQGGYNSPLHF. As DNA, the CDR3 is TGTGCCGGACAGGGAGGCTATAATTCACCCCTCCACTTT.